This TCR beta chain was identified during a study of blood T cell repertoires in COVID-19. The CDR3 has 15 residues. V lost 0 bases to trimming and J lost 6 bases, with 11 bases between them. Germline-derived CDR1 and CDR2 are SGHDN and FVKESK. Study processing details: The authors estimated nucleated cell counts from reference gene primer amplification. Assay used: immunoSEQ multiplex PCR; TCRdb lists only in-frame clones, some missing. V, J and clone size derive from that table, while D and trimming were established from the DNA sequence. The table lists around 200,000 clones, 70% to 80% of them singletons, with 9.5% to 15% in the top ten.

This TCR derives from a woman between 50 and 59 years old with acute or convalescent COVID-19. Sequencing used peripheral blood. The V call is TRBV14, the J call TRBJ2-2, with D possibly matching TRBD2 (7 bases). The DNA for the CDR3 is TGTGCCAGCAGCCAAGATGGGGGGGGCCCCGGGGAGCTGTTTTTT. This translates into CASSQDGGGPGELFF.